This T cell receptor (beta chain) was identified in a study of blood T cell repertoires in COVID-19 (dated by TCRdb to the early 2020s). As for the study more broadly: Samples from collaborators originated in the United States, Italy and Spain and spanned both the acute and convalescent phases of COVID-19. The prospective study material was composed of cDNA or gDNA derived from T cells, B-cell-depleted T cells, or PBMCs. Subjects who had been exposed to COVID-19, were actively infected with it, or had recovered from it provided the deeply sampled blood TCRbeta repertoires that made up the dataset. A freely available public database, intended as a resource for researchers studying the immune response to SARS-CoV-2, is where the repertoires were released. Samples were obtained from the ongoing ImmuneRACE study (first 160 participants) and from some 1,300 subjects provided by 6 global collaborators. The sample metadata nearly always contained a de-identified subject ID, COVID-19 status, age in years and sex. Where available, HLA class I and class II types were taken from metadata supplied by the sample provider and were not determined by assay-based typing. What the work shows at the level of the full study, not this receptor alone: The amount of clinical and demographic metadata varied by source and participant and was provided uncurated.

The collaborating institutions used their own protocols to collect whole blood in K2EDTA tubes. For TCRbeta analysis, collaborator samples were shipped as frozen whole blood, as isolated PBMCs, or as DNA extracted from either sample type. Spanning cysteine to phenylalanine, the CDR3 consists of 11 amino acids. The kept DNA is CDR3 alone, 33 bases in frame from the first base. Reading the germline V gene gives CDR1 MGHDK and CDR2 SYGVNS. V loses 7 bases, J loses 8 bases, and the germline ends lie 12 bases apart. The immunoSEQ Assay, a bias-controlled multiplex PCR, was used to amplify TCRbeta CDR3 regions from genomic DNA. From the authors' description of their analysis: Within the assay, amplification of reference gene primers was used to estimate how many nucleated cells each sample contained. To quantify the absolute abundance of each unique TCRbeta CDR3 rearrangement, sequence reads were collapsed and filtered. For each sample, productive Simpson clonality was calculated by taking the square root of Simpson's diversity index across productive rearrangements. TCRdb carries this immuneACCESS record with in-frame sequences only. Its versions omit some clonotypes, under half of them owing to an unresolved V gene in the studies checked, with the rest unexplained. That table supplies the V and J calls and clone size; D and trimming were determined from the DNA. Within this sample are over 200,000 clones, with about 83% of them counted one time only. Approximately 5.3% of the sample lies in the top ten.

In the case of this clone: The antigen it recognizes is unknown. There are no base qualities to consult, and no much larger clone falls within one base.

The source of this sequence is a man older than 75 with acute or convalescent COVID-19. Sequencing input: peripheral blood. The rearranged chain carries TRBV25-1 and TRBJ2-7, and TRBD2 may be the D gene, going by 5 matching bases. The CDR3 corresponds to CASTAGRKQYF. The nucleotides are TGTGCCAGCACCGCTGGGAGAAAGCAGTACTTC.